A single TCR beta chain is shown here with its context. These data are taken from a study of cytomegalovirus exposure and HLA in healthy donors. V lost 0 bases and J 2 bases, leaving 16 bases between the germline ends. CDR3 length: 17 amino acids. Per germline, CDR1 MGHRA and CDR2 YSYEKL. The PCR used 60 Vbeta and 13 Jbeta primers. Sequencing used immunoSEQ multiplex PCR; TCRdb keeps in-frame clones, though not all of them. The table shows roughly 110,000 clones, with 71% occurring only once. J is TRBJ1-2 and V is TRBV4-1; TRBD1 might be the D (6 bases). Sequencing was carried out using PBMCs. The origin of this receptor is a female donor in good health and CMV-seronegative. The CDR3 is CASSQDQFRGDNYGYTF. CDR3 bases: TGCGCCAGCAGCCAAGATCAATTCAGGGGAGACAACTATGGCTACACCTTC.